The 9 T cell receptor beta chains given below trace back to one sample, sequenced in a study of blood T cell repertoires in COVID-19. The repertoire was sequenced with immunoSEQ multiplex PCR; TCRdb's copy has only in-frame clones and lacks some. This sample has more than 150,000 clones, with approximately 84% found just once. The sequenced material came from peripheral blood. The source is a human donor in a cohort sampled during active COVID-19.

The chain joins TRBV7-8 to TRBJ1-2; TRBD1 matches at 11 bases. Germline trimming cut 5 bases from V and 4 bases from J; bases unmatched to any gene: 9. Germline V CDR1 and CDR2: SGHVS, FQNEAQ. CDR3 length: 16 residues. The CDR3 region has the DNA TGTGCCAGCAGCGGGACAGGGGGATCCTCCACCTATGGCTACACCTTC. Encoded protein: CASSGTGGSSTYGYTF.

V usage is TRBV3-1 (or the pseudogene TRBV3-2) and J usage is TRBJ2-1; TRBD2 is a possible D gene (6 bases). The CDR3 covers 14 residues. The germline V gene has CDR1 LGHDT and CDR2 YNNKEL (reference sequence). V was trimmed by 8 bases and J by 6 bases, leaving 17 bases between them. CDR3 bases: TGTGCCAGCCACCCAGCGGGTACCGGCAATGAGCAGTTCTTC. As protein: CASHPAGTGNEQFF.

J is TRBJ1-4 and V is TRBV10-2; TRBD1 aligns across 11 bases. The CDR3 covers 15 residues. Germline CDR1 is WSHSY and CDR2 is SAAADI. V trimming: 6 bases; J trimming: 7 bases; junction bases outside the gene matches: 7. Here the CDR3 DNA reads TGCGCCAGCAGGACGGACAGGGGGCCAGGTGAAAAACTGTTTTTT. This translates into CASRTDRGPGEKLFF.

The chain combines TRBV19 with TRBJ1-6, with 8 bases lining up with TRBD1. CDR3 length equals 15 residues. The ends lost 7 bases at V and 10 bases at J; junction bases unmatched: 12. Looked up from germline, CDR1 is LNHDA and CDR2 is SQIVND (reference sequence). CDR3 amino acids: CASNPKTGERSPLHF. The CDR3 nucleotides read TGTGCCAGTAACCCCAAGACAGGGGAACGATCACCCCTCCACTTT.

The V and J genes are TRBV5-4 and TRBJ2-1; unclear D gene. The CDR3 spans 14 residues. The V and J ends lost 6 bases and 6 bases respectively, with 16 bases between them. CDR1 is SGHNT, CDR2 YYREEE, per germline (reference sequence). DNA of the CDR3: TGTGCCAGCACCGCCCAAGCCGTAGCCAATGAGCAGTTCTTC. Translating it yields CASTAQAVANEQFF.

The rearrangement joins TRBV25-1 to TRBJ1-1; D is undetermined. CDR1 is MGHDK, CDR2 SYGVNS, per germline. CDR3 length: 15 amino acids. Trimming left V 1 base short and J 5 bases short, with 14 bases between. The CDR3 DNA reads TGTGCCAGCAGTGAATCGGTCGGGGATGGGACTGAAGCTTTCTTT. Its translation is CASSESVGDGTEAFF.

The V and J genes are TRBV2 and TRBJ1-5; TRBD1 might be the D (6 bases). Deletions cut 6 bases from V and 3 bases from J, with 9 bases between. CDR1 and CDR2 from the germline V gene are SNHLY and FYNNEI. The CDR3 sequence is 13 residues long. The DNA of the CDR3 is TGTGCCAGCAGACAGGGCCCCAATCAGCCCCAGCATTTT. Protein: CASRQGPNQPQHF.

This chain uses TRBV14 with TRBJ2-1; D call uncertain. The CDR3 extends over 11 amino acids. Looked up from germline, CDR1 is SGHDN and CDR2 is FVKESK. Trimming left V 3 bases short and J 9 bases short, with 6 bases between. The CDR3 spells CASSHYGEQFF. The DNA for the CDR3 is TGTGCCAGCAGCCACTACGGTGAGCAGTTCTTC.

The chain uses TRBV18 and TRBJ1-1; tentatively, D is TRBD1 (5 bases). V was cut by 2 bases and J by 2 bases, with 18 bases left in between. The CDR3 length is 17 residues. The germline V gene has CDR1 KGHSH and CDR2 LQKENI. For the CDR3, the DNA is TGTGCCAGCTCACCAACTACAACAGGCGCGAGAAACACTGAAGCTTTCTTT. Translating gives CASSPTTTGARNTEAFF.